Described below is a single T cell receptor (beta chain) sequence and its context. The data derive from a study of blood T cell repertoires in COVID-19. Study background: Nucleic acid was either cDNA or gDNA, and it came from T cells, B-cell-depleted T cells, or PBMCs.

The CDR3 is 15 amino acids. The germline CDR1 and CDR2 sequences are SNHLY and FYNNEI. The V and J ends lost 4 bases and 0 bases respectively, with 9 bases between them. Profiling relied on immunoSEQ multiplex PCR, and the TCRdb table lists in-frame clones only, not all of them. The table shows about 240,000 clones, with approximately 86% occurring only once. This TCR came from a woman aged 35 to 49 with acute COVID-19. The material sequenced was PBMCs or T cells enriched from blood (not recorded which). V gene TRBV2 combines with J gene TRBJ1-4; maybe TRBD1 (6 bases). The CDR3 protein is CASSARTATNEKLFF. CDR3 in DNA: TGTGCCAGCAGTGCCCGGACAGCAACTAATGAAAAACTGTTTTTT.